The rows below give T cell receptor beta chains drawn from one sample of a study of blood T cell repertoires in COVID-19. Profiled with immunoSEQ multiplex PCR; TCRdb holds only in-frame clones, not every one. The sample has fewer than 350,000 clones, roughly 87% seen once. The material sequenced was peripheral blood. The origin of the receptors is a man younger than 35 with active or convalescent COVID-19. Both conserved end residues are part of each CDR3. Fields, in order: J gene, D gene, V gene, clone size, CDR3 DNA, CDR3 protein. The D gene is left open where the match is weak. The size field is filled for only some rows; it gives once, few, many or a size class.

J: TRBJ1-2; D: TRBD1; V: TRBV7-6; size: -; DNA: TGTGCCAGCAGCCCCGGACAGGGGGCTGAGGGCTACACCTTC; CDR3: CASSPGQGAEGYTF
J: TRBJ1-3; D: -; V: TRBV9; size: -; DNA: TGTGCCAGCAGCCCCTATATACCTGGAAACACCATATATTTT; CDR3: CASSPYIPGNTIYF
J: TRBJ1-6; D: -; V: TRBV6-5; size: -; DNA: TGTGCCAGCAGCCAAACCGGGTCACCCCTCCACTTT; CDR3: CASSQTGSPLHF
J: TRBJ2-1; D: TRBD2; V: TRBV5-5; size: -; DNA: TGTGCCAGCAGCCGCCGCTCTAGCGGGGGGGGCTACAATGAGCAGTTCTTC; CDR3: CASSRRSSGGGYNEQFF
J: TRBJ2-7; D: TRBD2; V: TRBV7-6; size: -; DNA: TGTGCCAGCAGCTTAGGAAGCGGGGGCTACGAGCAGTACTTC; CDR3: CASSLGSGGYEQYF
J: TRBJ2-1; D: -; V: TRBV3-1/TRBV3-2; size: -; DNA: TGTGCCAGCAGCCAAGCTAACAATGAGCAGTTCTTC; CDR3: CASSQANNEQFF
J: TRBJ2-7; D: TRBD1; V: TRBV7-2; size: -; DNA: TGTGCCAGCAGCTTGACAGGGGCCTACGAGCAGTACTTC; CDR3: CASSLTGAYEQYF
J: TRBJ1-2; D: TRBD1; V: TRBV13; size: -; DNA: TGTGCCAGCAGCTTAGCTGACAGGGGCTACTATGGCTACACCTTC; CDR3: CASSLADRGYYGYTF
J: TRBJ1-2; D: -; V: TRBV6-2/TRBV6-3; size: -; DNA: TGTGCCAGCAGTCTTGGTTTGAGGGACTATGGCTACACCTTC; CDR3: CASSLGLRDYGYTF
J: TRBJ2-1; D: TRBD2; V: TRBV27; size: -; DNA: TGTGCCAGCAGGCTCAGCGGGGGCGATGAGCAGTTCTTC; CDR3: CASRLSGGDEQFF
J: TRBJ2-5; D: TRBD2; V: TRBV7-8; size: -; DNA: TGTGCCAGCAGCTCTAGTAGGGGAGGACTAGCGGGGTCTGAGACCCAGTACTTC; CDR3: CASSSSRGGLAGSETQYF
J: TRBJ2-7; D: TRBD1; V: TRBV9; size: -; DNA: TGTGCCAGCAGCGTAGTGGGGACAGGGGGCGAGCAGTACTTC; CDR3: CASSVVGTGGEQYF
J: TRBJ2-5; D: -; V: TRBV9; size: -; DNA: TGTGCCAGCAGCGCATTCAGGGGAGAGGAGACCCAGTACTTC; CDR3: CASSAFRGEETQYF
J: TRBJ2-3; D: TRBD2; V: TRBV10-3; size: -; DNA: TGTGCCATCAGGCCGGGACTAGCGGGGGGGGAAGGCACAGATACGCAGTATTTT; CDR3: CAIRPGLAGGEGTDTQYF
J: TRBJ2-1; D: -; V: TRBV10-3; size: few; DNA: TGTGCCATCAGTGTAGCGTCCTACAATGAGCAGTTCTTC; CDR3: CAISVASYNEQFF
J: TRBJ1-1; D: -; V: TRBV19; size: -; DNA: TGTGCCAGTAGCCCACCACTAGGCGCTGAAGCTTTCTTT; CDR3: CASSPPLGAEAFF
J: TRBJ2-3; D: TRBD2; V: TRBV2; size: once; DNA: TGTGCCAGCAGTCGAAGCGGGGGGGCCGGAGATACGCAGTATTTT; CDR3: CASSRSGGAGDTQYF
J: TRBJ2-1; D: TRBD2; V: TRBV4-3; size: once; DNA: TGCGCCAGCAGCCACAACAGCGGGGGGGCGGTGTCCTACAATGAGCAGTTCTTC; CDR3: CASSHNSGGAVSYNEQFF
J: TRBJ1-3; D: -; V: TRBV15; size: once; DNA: TGTGCCACCTGTGCGGGCATTACTGGAAACACCATATATTTT; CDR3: CATCAGITGNTIYF
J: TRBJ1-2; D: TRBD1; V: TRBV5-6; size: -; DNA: TGTGCCAGCAGCTTGGACAGGGGACAACGGCCCTATGGCTACACCTTC; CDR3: CASSLDRGQRPYGYTF
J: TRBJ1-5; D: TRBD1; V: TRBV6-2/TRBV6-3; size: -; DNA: TGTGCCAGCAGTTTTTCACAGGGGTGGAATCAGCCCCAGCATTTT; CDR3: CASSFSQGWNQPQHF
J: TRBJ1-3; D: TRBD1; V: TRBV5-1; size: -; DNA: TGCGCCAGCAGCCCGGACAGGGCATCTGGAAACACCATATATTTT; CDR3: CASSPDRASGNTIYF
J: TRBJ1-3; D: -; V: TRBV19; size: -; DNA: TGTGCCAGTAGTATCGGTAACCGAAACACCATATATTTT; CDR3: CASSIGNRNTIYF
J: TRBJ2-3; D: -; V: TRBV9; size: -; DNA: TGTGCCAGCGCGAAGGGGCCAAGCTACACAGATACGCAGTATTTT; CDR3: CASAKGPSYTDTQYF
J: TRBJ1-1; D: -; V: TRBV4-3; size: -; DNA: TGCGCCAGCAGCCAAGATGCCCAGGGGAGCACTGAAGCTTTCTTT; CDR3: CASSQDAQGSTEAFF
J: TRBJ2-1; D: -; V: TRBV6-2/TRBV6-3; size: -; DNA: TGTGCCAGCAGTTATTCGGGGGACCCCTACAATGAGCAGTTCTTC; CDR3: CASSYSGDPYNEQFF
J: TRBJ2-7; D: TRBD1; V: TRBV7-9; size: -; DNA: TGTGCCAGCACCATTGGACAGGGCATCTCCTACGAGCAGTACTTC; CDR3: CASTIGQGISYEQYF
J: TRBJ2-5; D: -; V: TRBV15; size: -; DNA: TGTGCCACCAGCCCCCTAAGGAGTACCTCTAGAGAGACCCAGTACTTC; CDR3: CATSPLRSTSRETQYF
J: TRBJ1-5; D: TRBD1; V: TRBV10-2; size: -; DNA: TGCGCCAGCAGGGCCGAAGGAAGGACAGGGATTCAGCCCCAGCATTTT; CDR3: CASRAEGRTGIQPQHF